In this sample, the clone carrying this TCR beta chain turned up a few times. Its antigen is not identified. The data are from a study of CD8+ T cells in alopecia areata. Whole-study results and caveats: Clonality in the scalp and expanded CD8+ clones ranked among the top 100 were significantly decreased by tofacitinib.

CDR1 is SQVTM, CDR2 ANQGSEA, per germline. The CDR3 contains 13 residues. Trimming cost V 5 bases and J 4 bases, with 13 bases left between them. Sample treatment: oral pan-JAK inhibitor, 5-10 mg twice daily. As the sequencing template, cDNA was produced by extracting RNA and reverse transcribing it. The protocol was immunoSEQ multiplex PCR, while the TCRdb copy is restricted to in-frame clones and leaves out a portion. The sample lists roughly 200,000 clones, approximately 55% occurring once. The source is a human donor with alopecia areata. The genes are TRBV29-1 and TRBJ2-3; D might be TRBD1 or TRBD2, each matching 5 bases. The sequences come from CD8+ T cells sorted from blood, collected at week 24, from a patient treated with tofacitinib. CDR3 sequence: CSVRGQGADTQYF. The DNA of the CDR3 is TGCAGCGTTAGGGGCCAGGGAGCAGATACGCAGTATTTT.